Listed below are T cell receptor beta chains from one sample, sequenced in a study of blood T cell repertoires in COVID-19. TCRdb's table, derived via immunoSEQ multiplex PCR, lists solely in-frame clones and lacks some. The table shows around 120,000 clones, with about 78% occurring only once. The specimen was peripheral blood. The receptor set was obtained from a man between 65 and 85 years old with acute or convalescent COVID-19. The CDR3 runs from the conserved cysteine through the conserved F or W. The order of the fields is V gene, clone size, J gene, D gene, CDR3 DNA, CDR3 protein. D genes are given only for firm matches. The size of a clone is reported for some rows only, either as once, few or many, or as a class for expanded clones.

TRBV6-1	-	TRBJ1-2	TRBD1	TGTGCCAGCAGTGAAGCCGGACAGGGGCGAGGCTACACCTTC	CASSEAGQGRGYTF
TRBV7-9	many	TRBJ1-2	-	TGTGCCAGCAGCTTAGCCCAGGGCTATGGCTACACCTTC	CASSLAQGYGYTF
TRBV29-1	-	TRBJ1-1	-	TGCAGCGTTGAAGTCATTCCAGGAGGATCTGAAGCTTTCTTT	CSVEVIPGGSEAFF
TRBV30	-	TRBJ1-3	-	TGTGCCTGGAGTCCCGGGTTTGGAAACACCATATATTTT	CAWSPGFGNTIYF
TRBV27	-	TRBJ1-1	TRBD1	TGTGCCAGCAGGTACGACAGGGGGAGGACTGAAGCTTTCTTT	CASRYDRGRTEAFF
TRBV11-3	-	TRBJ2-3	-	TGTGCCAGCAGCGGGCTGTTCACAGATACGCAGTATTTT	CASSGLFTDTQYF
TRBV5-8	-	TRBJ2-5	-	TGTGCCAGCAGCTTGTATCAGGGAAGGGAGACCCAGTACTTC	CASSLYQGRETQYF
TRBV4-3	once	TRBJ2-7	-	TGCGCCAGCAGCCAGAAACAGGGACCCGAGCAGTACTTC	CASSQKQGPEQYF
TRBV5-1	-	TRBJ1-1	-	TGCGCCAGCAGCTCGAGGGACAAGGGGACGGCTTTCTTT	CASSSRDKGTAFF
TRBV10-3	-	TRBJ1-2	-	TGTGCCACCTACATCGCCGACCGGGGGGACGGCTACACCTTC	CATYIADRGDGYTF
TRBV6-5	-	TRBJ1-1	-	TGTGCCCTCTCCTGGACATTAGCCTCTGAAGCTTTCTTT	CALSWTLASEAFF
TRBV9	-	TRBJ1-6	TRBD1	TGTGCCAGCAGCGTAGGGGGACAGAGTTCACCCCTCCACTTT	CASSVGGQSSPLHF
TRBV4-1	-	TRBJ1-1	TRBD1	TGCGCCAGCAGCCGAACGGGACAGGGGGAGGGTGAAGCTTTCTTT	CASSRTGQGEGEAFF
TRBV15	-	TRBJ1-1	-	TGTGCCACCAGCACCTATAACACTGAAGCTTTCTTT	CATSTYNTEAFF
TRBV18	-	TRBJ2-5	TRBD1	TGTGCCAGCTCACAAAGGGACAGGATCCAAGAGACCCAGTACTTC	CASSQRDRIQETQYF
TRBV19	-	TRBJ2-2	TRBD2	TGTGCCAGTAGTAGCCCTAGCGGGGGGGGAATGGCCGGGGAGCTGTTTTTT	CASSSPSGGGMAGELFF
TRBV7-6	-	TRBJ2-5	TRBD2	TGTGCCAGCAGCTCCCGGCTCAAGCGGGGAGGGGAGACCCAGTACTTC	CASSSRLKRGGETQYF
TRBV6-2/TRBV6-3	-	TRBJ1-1	-	TGTGCCAGCAGTTACCAACGGGGAGCTTTCTTT	CASSYQRGAFF
TRBV5-1	-	TRBJ1-1	TRBD1	TGCGCCAGCAGCTCGACAGGGGGAAGCCTCGAAGCTTTCTTT	CASSSTGGSLEAFF
TRBV3-1/TRBV3-2	once	TRBJ2-7	-	TGTGCCAGCAGCCAAGAGATAGCATCCTCCTACGAGCAGTACTTC	CASSQEIASSYEQYF
TRBV7-9	once	TRBJ2-1	-	TGTGCCAGCAGCTTCTTTAGCGGCAATGAGCAGTTCTTC	CASSFFSGNEQFF
TRBV5-4	-	TRBJ2-5	TRBD2	TGTGCCAGCAGCTCTGGTGGGACTAGCGGGGGGCAAGAGACCCAGTACTTC	CASSSGGTSGGQETQYF